Sequencing of this TCR beta chain was carried out in a study of T-cell reconstitution after alpha-beta-depleted transplantation in children. Trimming took 6 bases from V and 4 from J, leaving 13 bases between them. The CDR3 loop spans 14 amino acids. TCRbeta library preparation incorporated unique molecular identifiers. TCRdb fed the PCR reads into MiXCR, producing one record per CDR3 protein. The profile shows nearly 550,000 distinct CDR3 sequences, 18% of them singletons. Sequenced here: PBMCs from the stem cell graft donor, sampled from the stem cell graft. The TCR comes from a human donor who donated a stem cell graft to a child with acute lymphoblastic leukemia. The rearrangement uses TRBV12-3 or TRBV12-4 and TRBJ1-3; D is unclear. CDR3 amino acids: CASRLDRAGNTIYF. The CDR3 DNA reads as TGTGCCAGCAGGCTGGACCGGGCAGGAAACACCATATATTTT.